This TCR beta chain was found in a study of cytomegalovirus exposure and HLA in healthy donors (dated by TCRdb to the late 2010s). Broadly, across the study: In an earlier analysis of some 610 of the donors, 276 Gb of sequence data and 90 million to 120 million unique TCR beta sequences from about 190 million T cells were reported. About 280 gigabases of sequencing data and roughly 81 million unique TCR sequences made up an early release that covered several hundred HLA-typed donors. The genetic ancestry cluster associated with self-reported Caucasian donors included roughly 84% of the roughly 400 genotyped donors. The study aimed to test whether signatures of past pathogen exposure could be identified by cataloging public T cell receptors. The study used immunosequencing to profile the T cell repertoires of approximately 630 subjects and linked those repertoires to cytomegalovirus serostatus. A separate validation cohort of more than 100 different subjects was used in addition to the 666-subject first cohort. High-throughput TCR immunosequencing, statistical association of individual TCRs with disease status, and machine learning were combined to predict cytomegalovirus infection status. In a later analysis, previously published TCR beta repertoires from several hundred donors were re-analyzed and high-resolution HLA genotyping was added so that TCR occurrence patterns could be studied. The later analysis used no new phenotypic data to find candidate immune exposures, relying instead on TCR beta sequences and their occurrence across donors. To decide whether each TCR beta V gene segment behaved as functional or pseudogenic, an earlier analysis of some 540 of the donors relied on high-throughput TCR beta sequencing. Alongside the repertoire data, information on donor age, sex, ethnicity and CMV serostatus was compiled. A later genetic analysis used genome-wide SNP genotypes for about three fifths of the 666 donors, treating that subset as a discovery cohort. Every repertoire in the discovery cohort had been generated on one and the same sequencing platform. Both class I and class II loci were covered by HLA typing, at four-digit resolution. The number of typed donors differed by locus: about 620-640 for A, B, C, DRB1 and DQB1; approximately 540 for DQA1; 606 for DPA1; and around 490 for DPB1. About five DR-DQ haplotypes were treated as single units for association and clustering because of strong linkage in the cohort. Among around 400 genotyped donors of the cohort, an average of around 250,000 unique TCR beta nucleotide sequences was sequenced per donor, of which 15% to 20% were non-productive.

Library prep was done by the immunoSEQ multiplex PCR assay. For the multiplex PCR, a mixture combining 60 forward primers for TCR Vbeta segments and 13 reverse primers for TCR Jbeta segments was used. The CDR3 region of rearranged TCR beta genes was amplified from genomic DNA with a multiplex PCR assay. The Illumina HiSeq System was used to sequence the amplified TCR beta libraries as 87-base-pair reads. On the study's bioinformatics: A later analysis counted about 80 million unique TCR beta chains across the 550 to 800 repertoires, and around 12 million of these chains were shared by at least two donors. To remove PCR and sequencing errors, raw reads were error-corrected and collapsed into unique sequences using a nearest-neighbor algorithm that merged closely related sequences. Alignment of CDR3 sequences to IMGT reference sequences was used to assign V, D and J gene segments. For a sequence to be retained, a match of at least six nucleotides was required to both a V gene segment and a J gene segment. A rearrangement was called productive if the CDR3 had no stop codons and remained in frame with V and J, and every other rearrangement was called non-productive. Following IMGT convention, CDR3 was defined as the stretch from the second conserved V-encoded cysteine up to the conserved J-encoded phenylalanine. The earlier analysis of 500 to 650 of the donors excluded any sequence lacking an unambiguous match to a single V gene segment. An earlier analysis of 550 to 650 of the donors classified V segments as functional when productive rearrangements were above 56.7% and as segregating when the standard deviation between donors was above 5%. A statistical classification framework was developed to diagnose cytomegalovirus status using the catalog of TCR beta chain sequences. A later analysis assigned V and J genes by comparing TCR nucleotide sequences with IMGT/GENE-DB human TR gene sequences. A later analysis assigned CDR3 sequences and most-parsimonious VDJ recombination scenarios with the TCRdist pipeline. In a later analysis, every TCR beta chain was defined by the combination of its CDR3 amino acid sequence and its V-gene family, and reads without a unique V-gene family were dropped. In a later analysis, a few hundred highly shared, low-generation-probability nucleotide sequences were removed to address suspected cross-contamination and a sequencing artifact. In a later analysis, a clonal expansion index was calculated for each public chain from normalized within-repertoire ranks of inferred template counts. A later analysis computed generation probabilities with a VDJ recombination model fitted to out-of-frame rearrangements, and checked the results against IGoR. In a later analysis, TCR-TCR, TCR-HLA and TCR-CMV co-occurrence was scored with hypergeometric tests, and a repertoire-size bias correction was applied to TCR pairs. To estimate false discovery rates, a later analysis permuted the HLA or CMV assignments 20 times. In a later analysis, co-occurring TCRs were grouped using DBSCAN, and TCRdist sequence similarity was added for clustering within HLA-allele-positive subsets. Co-occurrence clustering excluded repertoires with fewer than 30,000 or more than 120,000 public chains, plus five with anomalous nucleotide sharing. TCRdb carries this immuneACCESS record with in-frame sequences only. Its versions omit some clonotypes, under half of them owing to an unresolved V gene in the studies checked, with the rest unexplained. V, J and clone size are taken as reported in that table, and D and trimming were inferred from the DNA itself. The sample yields roughly 200,000 clones; 70% were counted once. The ten largest clonotypes hold around 3% of the sample.

V is reduced by 3 bases and J by 1 base, leaving a spacing of 9 bases between them. Based on the germline V gene, the CDR1 and CDR2 sequences are MNHNS and SASEGT. Its CDR3 holds 14 amino acids, cysteine through phenylalanine. The only DNA kept is the CDR3, 42 bases in frame from the first base. Concerning this clone itself: Its recognized antigen is unknown. No base quality values were provided; no much bigger clone lies one nucleotide off.

What the study reported, not specific to this receptor: Presence/absence analyses assumed roughly uniform sequencing depth across donors, an assumption that may not hold. In a later genetic analysis, a missense DCLRE1C variant was associated with V-gene and J-gene trimming of TCR beta chains, and the association was replicated in an independent cohort. Immune exposure information for the cohort was limited to CMV serostatus. The 87-base-pair reads could not distinguish some IMGT-functional V segments, including TRBV6-2 and TRBV6-3, so those segments were excluded. Specific HLA alleles were associated with 15,000 to 20,000 TCR beta sequences at a false discovery rate of 0.05 in a later analysis. A few of the identified cytomegalovirus-associated TCR beta chains were confirmed in vitro to be specific for cytomegalovirus antigens. In a later analysis, the rate of TCR association differed among HLA loci, with DRB1 alleles having the most associated TCRs and HLA-C alleles having the fewest. In a later analysis, several top co-occurrence clusters were reported to appear linked to parvovirus B19, influenza, CMV and Epstein-Barr virus. Because counts were too low, about 15 rarely observed V segments, including chromosome 9 orphons, were left out of the earlier analysis of 587 of the donors. Because some donors lacked HLA typing at each locus, the association tests relied only on the typed subset. A group of highly shared sequence variants was considered likely to be a technical artifact of the sequencing pipeline. Linkage disequilibrium might explain the correlated functional status among segregating V segments, but an unknown experimental factor could not be excluded. While some public TCRs were present in many individuals, most TCR sequences turned up only very rarely across donors. The authors suggested that the approach could potentially be generalized to other disease states and immunological phenotypes. In a later analysis, HLA-associated TCR beta chains were found to be more clonally expanded and to have lower generation probabilities than equally common non-associated chains. In both the original and validation cohorts, the classifier was reported to diagnose cytomegalovirus status with high specificity and sensitivity. A further reported finding was that TCR beta sequences accurately predicted the HLA-A and HLA-B alleles for most subjects in the first cohort. In a later analysis, most CMV-associated TCR beta chains were found to appear HLA-restricted, with HLA associations seemingly driven largely by CMV exposure. The cohort was sequenced for TCR beta chains only, and without alpha or paired-chain data the features that could be detected were limited. In an earlier analysis of a few hundred of the donors, most TCR beta V segments were observed in productive rearrangements about 90% or about 30% of the time, broadly matching IMGT annotations. The study listed approximately 150 TCR beta chains as associated with cytomegalovirus. A later genetic analysis reported fewer N-insertions in productive TCRs among donors in an Asian-associated ancestry cluster than the roughly 670-donor mean. When HLA alleles, especially DR and DQ, strongly co-occurred, TCR associations were difficult to assign to individual alleles.

In total, approximately 700 healthy bone marrow donors made up the cohort. At the time of sampling, every cohort member was nominally healthy, though immune exposures that went unrecorded were likely present. The donor was CMV seropositive and belonged to the group of some 290 seropositive cohort members. A peripheral blood sample was collected from each donor, and TCR beta sequencing was performed on peripheral blood mononuclear cells. Genomic DNA extraction from the blood cell samples was performed with the Qiagen DNeasy Blood Extraction Kit. The chain is encoded by TRBV6-1 joined to TRBJ1-1, with no confidently assigned D gene. This sequence was found in a middle-aged man in good health and CMV-seropositive. Source material: PBMCs. The nucleotide sequence reads TGTGCCAGCAGTGAGGGCATGTGGAACACTGAAGCTTTCTTT. Its protein product is CASSEGMWNTEAFF.